One sample yielded the 9 T cell receptor beta chains listed below, sequenced in a study of CD8 T cells in ankylosing spondylitis. TCRdb passed the 5' RACE reads through MiXCR, listing each CDR3 protein once. The repertoire has about 140,000 distinct CDR3 sequences, about 32% of them found once; the top ten carry 5.5% to 7.5%. Sequences were obtained from synovial fluid, either unsorted or a sorted T cell fraction (not recorded which). The source of these receptors is a male donor with ankylosing spondylitis.

The chain carries TRBV20-1 and TRBJ1-5; 7 nucleotides agree with TRBD1. V gave up 3 bases and J gave up 1 base; unmatched junction bases: 3. Germline CDR1 and CDR2: DFQATT and SNEGSKA (reference sequence). This CDR3 has 14 amino acids. CDR3 DNA sequence: TGCAGTGCTAGGTCGGGACAGAGCAATCAGCCCCAGCATTTT. Its protein is CSARSGQSNQPQHF.

This clonotype turned up a few times. The chain employs TRBV7-2 and TRBJ1-2, with TRBD1 matching over 7 bases. V gave up 3 bases and J gave up 6 bases; unmatched junction bases: 7. The CDR3 loop spans 14 amino acids. Germline V gives CDR1 SGHTA, CDR2 FQGNSA. The CDR3 bases are TGTGCCAGCAGCTTCATTTGGGACAGCCATGGCTACACCTTC. Its translation: CASSFIWDSHGYTF.

The gene calls are TRBV5-1 and TRBJ2-5; 8 positions agree with TRBD2. The junction had 10 bases not matched to a gene; V was cut back by 3 bases and J by 3 bases. There are 16 residues in the CDR3. CDR1 is SGHRS, CDR2 YFSETQ, per germline. CDR3 in DNA: TGCGCCAGCAGCTCCCGCGGTGGAGCGGGGGAAGAGACCCAGTACTTC. It yields the protein CASSSRGGAGEETQYF.

The chain has TRBV25-1 and TRBJ2-4, with D possibly being TRBD2 (6 bases). The V end lost 4 bases, the J end lost 2 bases, and 12 bases lay between the germline ends. Germline V gene lookup returns CDR1 MGHDK and CDR2 SYGVNS. CDR3 size: 15 residues. The DNA for the CDR3 is TGTGCCAGCAGTGGGGGGGTGGGACCCAAAAACATTCAGTACTTC. Translation gives CASSGGVGPKNIQYF.

CDR3 nucleotides: TGTGCCAGCAGTGAAATTAGACTAGTCATGAATACGCAGTATTTT. Translating it yields CASSEIRLVMNTQYF. The chain employs TRBV2 and TRBJ2-3; D may be TRBD2 (6 bases). Per germline, CDR1 SNHLY and CDR2 FYNNEI. The V end lost 2 bases, the J end lost 7 bases, and 16 bases lay between the germline ends. CDR3 length: 15 amino acids.

V and J are TRBV7-9 and TRBJ1-2; a possible D gene is TRBD1 (5 bases). The germline V gene encodes CDR1 SEHNR and CDR2 FQNEAQ (reference sequence). The V gene lost 5 bases and the J gene lost 1 base, with 14 bases spanning the gap. This CDR3 is built from 15 residues. CDR3: CASSPIQGVNYGYTF. CDR3 sequence (DNA): TGTGCCAGCAGCCCAATCCAGGGCGTTAACTATGGCTACACCTTC.

V usage is TRBV25-1 and J usage is TRBJ2-7; D could derive from TRBD1 or TRBD2 (5 bases each). V shed 8 bases and J shed 0 bases, with 11 bases lying between them. The germline V gene encodes CDR1 MGHDK and CDR2 SYGVNS. CDR3 size: 13 residues. CDR3 protein: CASRDPFSYEQYF. The CDR3 DNA sequence: TGTGCCAGCCGGGACCCGTTCTCCTACGAGCAGTACTTC.

This clonotype came up many times. This chain links TRBV7-9 with TRBJ2-3; D is perhaps TRBD2 (6 bases). This CDR3 has 15 residues. The V and J ends lost 4 bases and 7 bases respectively, with 18 bases between them. Per germline, CDR1 SEHNR and CDR2 FQNEAQ (reference sequence). The CDR3 sequence: CASSSEVPGLYTQYF. The CDR3 region has the DNA TGTGCCAGCAGCTCCGAAGTACCGGGACTCTATACGCAGTATTTT.

The chain joins TRBV12-3 or TRBV12-4 to TRBJ2-3; possibly TRBD1 for D (5 bases). The CDR3 loop spans 15 amino acids. The V and J ends lost 6 bases and 0 bases respectively, with 13 bases between them. CDR3: CASSRTRTSTDTQYF. In nucleotides, the CDR3 is TGTGCCAGCAGCCGGACACGAACTAGCACAGATACGCAGTATTTT.